Sequencing of this T cell receptor beta chain was carried out in a study of blood T cell repertoires in COVID-19. Only in-frame clones appear in the TCRdb table, and some are missing; sequencing was by immunoSEQ multiplex PCR. This table holds 75,000 to 100,000 clones, around 86% found once. Germline loops: CDR1 LGHDT, CDR2 YNNKEL (reference sequence). The CDR3 covers 15 residues. J was trimmed by 6 bases and V by 0 bases; bases with no gene match: 6. Material: peripheral blood. The clonotype was recovered from a woman aged 80 or over with acute or convalescent COVID-19. V and J are TRBV3-1 (or the pseudogene TRBV3-2) and TRBJ2-3; 7 bases are a match to TRBD2. Here the CDR3 reads CASSQEAGTWDTQYF. The CDR3 coding sequence is TGTGCCAGCAGCCAAGAAGCGGGGACTTGGGATACGCAGTATTTT.